The 27 T cell receptor beta chains below were found in one sample sequenced in a study of breast tumors, draining lymph nodes, adjacent tissues. Axillary draining lymph nodes of breast cancer patients supplied the node samples. Each CDR3 protein gets one entry after TCRdb re-called the multiplex PCR reads with MiXCR. The sample includes approximately 280,000 distinct CDR3 sequences, 30% to 35% seen only once; the top ten take more than 1%. The sample was axillary lymph node tissue. The source is a female donor with breast cancer. Some clones in this sample may be carry-over from other donors' samples.

The table lists this clonotype with many counts. The chain carries TRBV7-8 and TRBJ2-1; D may be TRBD1 or TRBD2 (5 bases each). This CDR3 is built from 15 residues. Germline V lookup: CDR1 SGHVS, CDR2 FQNEAQ. The ends were cut back, 7 bases at V and 12 bases at J, with 25 bases in the middle. The CDR3 reads CASMGTPLLATAQFF. Here the CDR3 DNA reads TGTGCCAGCATGGGGACGCCCTTACTGGCGACGGCGCAGTTCTTC.

This clonotype was counted ten times or more. The genes are TRBV20-1 and TRBJ2-7, with 7 bases aligning to TRBD2. J gave up 1 base and V 2 bases, and 8 bases lay outside the gene matches. Per the germline V gene, CDR1 is DFQATT and CDR2 is SNEGSKA (reference sequence). The length of the CDR3 is 15 residues. CDR3 DNA: TGCAGTGCTAGAAACGGGAGGAAGGGGTCCTACGAGCAGTACTTC. It is translated as CSARNGRKGSYEQYF.

The chain joins TRBV11-2 to TRBJ2-2; TRBD2 might be the D (5 bases). CDR3 size: 15 residues. Trimming pared 5 bases from V and 4 bases from J, leaving 14 bases between. Germline V CDR1 and CDR2: SGHAT, FQNNGV. CDR3 loop: CASSVGGGTTGELFF. In nucleotides, the CDR3 is TGTGCCAGCAGCGTGGGCGGAGGAACCACCGGGGAGCTGTTTTTT. The full variable domain, rest sourced from reference TRBV11-2 and TRBJ2-2, is EAGVAQSPRYKIIEKRQSVAFWCNPISGHATLYWYQQILGQGPKLLIQFQNNGVVDDSQLPKDRFSAERLKGVDSTLKIQPAKLEDSAVYLCASSVGGGTTGELFFGEGSRLTVL.

This clonotype was detected a few times. V is TRBV12-5 and J is TRBJ1-5; 11 bases agree with TRBD1. J was trimmed by 3 bases and V by 5 bases; bases with no gene match: 3. There are 15 residues in the CDR3. Germline CDR1 and CDR2: LGHNT and FRNRAP. CDR3 amino acids: CASGGDRGANQPQHF. CDR3 coding DNA: TGTGCTAGTGGTGGGGACAGGGGGGCCAATCAGCCCCAGCATTTT.

By proportion, this clonotype is medium-sized (0.01 to 0.1%). The rearrangement joins TRBV7-2 to TRBJ1-6, with D maybe TRBD1 (6 bases). Trimming removed 2 bases at V and 7 bases at J, with 15 bases between. Germline assignment: CDR1 SGHTA and CDR2 FQGNSA. The CDR3 contains 16 residues. The CDR3 DNA reads TGTGCCAGCAGCTTAAGGGGGGCAGGAACGAATTCACCCCTCCACTTT. Encoded protein: CASSLRGAGTNSPLHF.

This clonotype came up a few times. The genes are TRBV30 and TRBJ2-6; D is uncertain. Germline values: CDR1 GTSNPN, CDR2 SVGIG (reference sequence). V lost 1 base to trimming and J lost 0 bases, with 10 bases between them. The CDR3 totals 16 residues. CDR3 in amino acids: CAWSASAISGANVLTF. CDR3 bases: TGTGCCTGGAGTGCCTCCGCGATCTCTGGGGCCAACGTCCTGACTTTC.

This clonotype has ten or more counts. The chain uses TRBV7-8 and TRBJ2-7, with a tentative D call TRBD1 (6 bases). Germline V lookup: CDR1 SGHVS, CDR2 FQNEAQ. V was clipped by 4 bases and J by 0 bases, with 10 bases between them. This CDR3 region has 14 residues. CDR3 nucleotides: TGTGCCAGCAGCTCCCGACAGGCCTCCTACGAGCAGTACTTC. This codes for CASSSRQASYEQYF.

About this clonotype: This clone may be a read error of a much larger clone one base away. The rearrangement joins TRBV9 to TRBJ2-1; 10 nucleotides line up with TRBD1. CDR3 length: 15 residues. Germline-derived CDR1 and CDR2 are SGDLS and YYNGEE. As DNA, the CDR3 is TGTGCCAGCAGCGACCTCCGGACAGGGGGGAATGGGCAGTTCTTC. Protein product: CASSDLRTGGNGQFF.

This clonotype was observed at least ten times. The chain couples TRBV20-1 to TRBJ2-7, with a possible D match to TRBD2 (6 bases). The CDR3 is 16 residues long. CDR1 DFQATT and CDR2 SNEGSKA come from the germline V gene (reference sequence). Trimming stripped 3 bases from V and 4 bases from J, with 22 bases between. The CDR3 sequence is CSASLGAGTQLYEQYF. The CDR3 region has the DNA TGCAGTGCTAGTCTTGGCGCCGGGACTCAACTATACGAGCAGTACTTC.

This clonotype was recorded at least ten times. This rearrangement joins TRBV9 to TRBJ2-3; TRBD2 agrees at 10 bases. Germline V lookup: CDR1 SGDLS, CDR2 YYNGEE. The J segment lost 4 bases and the V segment lost 0 bases, leaving 2 bases of the junction unmatched. This CDR3 spans 15 amino acids. The CDR3 protein is CASSVVAGGSDTQYF. The CDR3 coding sequence is TGTGCCAGCAGCGTAGTAGCGGGAGGCTCAGATACGCAGTATTTT.

The rearrangement joins TRBV20-1 to TRBJ2-7, with 8 nucleotides matching TRBD1. Trimming cost V 5 bases and J 1 base; bases outside gene matches: 13. The V gene's germline CDR1 is DFQATT and CDR2 SNEGSKA (reference sequence). The CDR3 runs 16 residues. This chain's CDR3 is CSAQTGELRSSYEQYF. The CDR3 DNA follows: TGCAGTGCTCAGACAGGGGAGTTACGATCTTCCTACGAGCAGTACTTC.

Details on this clonotype: This sequence may be a read error, since a much larger clone differs from it by one base. The chain uses TRBV12-3 or TRBV12-4 and TRBJ2-1; D gene unclear. CDR3 length: 12 amino acids. The CDR3 bases are TGTACCAGCAGTTTAGCCGGTTATGAGCAGTTCTTC. It specifies CTSSLAGYEQFF.

V gene TRBV7-2 combines with J gene TRBJ2-3; 7 positions match TRBD2. CDR1 is SGHTA and CDR2 is FQGNSA in the germline V gene. The CDR3 sequence is 13 residues long. V gave up 5 bases and J gave up 14 bases; unmatched junction bases: 13. CDR3 loop: CASSLSASGTRYF. CDR3 nucleotide sequence: TGTGCCAGCAGCCTGTCCGCTAGCGGTACACGGTATTTT.

There are many counts of this clonotype. V gene TRBV7-6 combines with J gene TRBJ2-3; the match to TRBD2 covers 8 bases. With 1 base clipped from V and 2 bases from J, the junction kept 2 bases outside the gene matches. Germline CDR1 is SGHVS and CDR2 is FNYEAQ. This CDR3 contains 15 residues. CDR3 coding DNA: TGTGCCAGCAGCTTAGTTAGCGGGGACACAGATACGCAGTATTTT. This encodes CASSLVSGDTDTQYF.

Of note for this clonotype: This clone may be a read error of a much larger clone one base away. The V call is TRBV11-3, the J call TRBJ1-2; 11 nucleotides match TRBD1. Germline CDR1 and CDR2: SGHNT and YENEEA. This CDR3 spans 16 amino acids. After removal of 0 bases from V and 6 bases from J, the junction contained 6 bases not matched to a gene. The CDR3 sequence is CASSLEWTGGDHGYTF. The CDR3 region has the DNA TGTGCCAGCAGCTTAGAGTGGACAGGGGGCGACCATGGCTACACCTTC.

This clonotype was seen at least ten times. The V and J genes are TRBV5-4 and TRBJ2-2, with D perhaps matching TRBD1 (6 bases). The CDR3 is 15 residues long. Germline CDR1 reads SGHNT; CDR2 reads YYREEE (reference sequence). V was clipped by 4 bases and J by 1 base, with 11 bases between them. CDR3 residues: CASSPQGMNTGELFF. DNA for the CDR3: TGTGCCAGCAGCCCCCAGGGGATGAACACCGGGGAGCTGTTTTTT.

To note about this clonotype: Possible read error: a much larger clone is one base away. This chain links TRBV19 with TRBJ2-7; no definite D call. The CDR3 is 13 amino acids. From germline, CDR1 is LNHDA and CDR2 SQIVND (reference sequence). The CDR3, as DNA: TGTGCCAGTAGTGTGACCCGCTCCTACAAGCAGTACTTC. This sequence encodes CASSVTRSYKQYF.

This clonotype was observed many times. The chain recombines TRBV4-3 with TRBJ2-2; TRBD2 aligns across 7 bases. Germline CDR1 is LGHNA and CDR2 is YSLEER. This CDR3 contains 16 residues. J gave up 7 bases and V 4 bases, and 12 bases lay outside the gene matches. The CDR3: CASSLSVAGSHGELFF. CDR3 nucleotide sequence: TGCGCCAGCAGCCTATCCGTAGCGGGCAGTCACGGGGAGCTGTTTTTT.

This clonotype was found a few times. The rearrangement links TRBV18 to TRBJ2-5; a possible D gene is TRBD1 (6 bases). Germline assignment: CDR1 KGHSH and CDR2 LQKENI. With 1 base removed from V and 5 bases from J, the gap between germline ends came to 11 bases. The CDR3 covers 14 residues. CDR3 DNA sequence: TGTGCCAGCTCACCACTTGGGGGCCGGGAGACCCAGTACTTC. This encodes CASSPLGGRETQYF.

This clonotype was picked up a small number of times. This could be a read error, since a much larger clone is one nucleotide away. This chain uses TRBV19 with TRBJ2-1; D call uncertain. CDR3 length: 14 residues. Germline assignment: CDR1 LNHDA and CDR2 SQIVND (reference sequence). Trimming cost V 3 bases and J 7 bases, with 13 bases left between them. The CDR3 DNA sequence: TGTGCCAGTAGTATGAATGGGCTGGGGAATGAGCAGTTCTTC. It specifies CASSMNGLGNEQFF.

This clonotype was counted ten times or more. The V call is TRBV9, the J call TRBJ2-2; D possibly corresponds to TRBD2 (6 bases). The germline gives CDR1 SGDLS, CDR2 YYNGEE. The V and J ends lost 1 base and 3 bases respectively, with 10 bases between them. The CDR3 is 15 residues long. The CDR3 sequence: CASSVSLAYTGELFF. The CDR3 DNA sequence: TGTGCCAGCAGCGTATCACTAGCTTACACCGGGGAGCTGTTTTTT. The whole variable domain, filled in from reference TRBV9 and TRBJ2-2, reads DSGVTQTPKHLITATGQRVTLRCSPRSGDLSVYWYQQSLDQGLQFLIQYYNGEERAKGNILERFSAQQFPDLHSELNLSSLELGDSALYFCASSVSLAYTGELFFGEGSRLTVL.

This clonotype occurred many times. The genes are TRBV19 and TRBJ2-1; D unclear. The CDR3 contains 16 residues. The V and J ends lost 6 bases and 2 bases respectively, with 17 bases between them. The germline CDR1 and CDR2 sequences are LNHDA and SQIVND (reference sequence). The DNA for the CDR3 is TGTGCCAGTAGCGGCAGGTCCAAATCGACCTACAATGAGCAGTTCTTC. Translating it yields CASSGRSKSTYNEQFF.

CDR3 in DNA: TGTGCCAGCAGTTCAGGAGGGTCGACCGTCACCGGGGAGCTGTTTTTT. Translating it yields CASSSGGSTVTGELFF. The genes are TRBV13 and TRBJ2-2; a weak D match, TRBD2 (6 bases). The V end was cut by 6 bases, the J end by 4 bases, with 18 bases between. The CDR3 is 16 residues long. Germline values: CDR1 PRHDT, CDR2 FYEKMQ (reference sequence).

DNA for the CDR3: TGCGCCAGCAGCCAATTTAGCGGGAGGGCCGAGGGCGAGCAGTACTTC. This encodes CASSQFSGRAEGEQYF. The chain uses TRBV4-3 and TRBJ2-7; 11 bases are shared with TRBD2. The CDR3 is 16 amino acids. Germline lookup yields CDR1 LGHNA and CDR2 YSLEER. Unmatched junction bases numbered 9, after V lost 2 bases and J lost 6 bases.

In its sample, this clonotype was seen many times. The V gene is TRBV5-6, the J gene TRBJ2-3; 8 bases are a match to TRBD2. The V gene end was trimmed by 4 bases and the J gene end by 4 bases; junction bases not matched to a gene: 11. The V gene's germline CDR1 is SGHDT and CDR2 YYEEEE. The CDR3 spans 16 residues. CDR3 amino acids: CASSTVSGVLPDTQYF. DNA of the CDR3: TGTGCCAGCAGCACCGTTAGCGGGGTTTTGCCAGATACGCAGTATTTT.

The chain couples TRBV25-1 to TRBJ1-4; perhaps TRBD1 as D (5 bases). The CDR3 loop spans 16 amino acids. Germline CDR1 reads MGHDK; CDR2 reads SYGVNS. V dropped 4 bases and J dropped 8 bases, with 20 bases sitting between them. CDR3 in DNA: TGTGCCAGCAGTGCTAGCGTGGGGGGGTTCGACGAAAAACTGTTTTTT. Translated, it gives CASSASVGGFDEKLFF. Using reference TRBV25-1 and TRBJ1-4 for the parts outside the CDR3, the full variable domain is EADIYQTPRYLVIGTGKKITLECSQTMGHDKMYWYQQDPGMELHLIHYSYGVNSTEKGDLSSESTVSRIRTEHFPLTLESARPSHTSQYLCASSASVGGFDEKLFFGSGTQLSVL.

The V gene is TRBV7-9, the J gene TRBJ2-5, with TRBD2 matching over 7 bases. The CDR3 is 14 residues long. Unmatched junction bases numbered 4, after V lost 3 bases and J lost 3 bases. Germline V gene data show CDR1 as SEHNR and CDR2 as FQNEAQ (reference sequence). Here the CDR3 reads CASSFLGREETQYF. In DNA, the CDR3 is TGTGCCAGCAGCTTCCTAGGGAGGGAAGAGACCCAGTACTTC.